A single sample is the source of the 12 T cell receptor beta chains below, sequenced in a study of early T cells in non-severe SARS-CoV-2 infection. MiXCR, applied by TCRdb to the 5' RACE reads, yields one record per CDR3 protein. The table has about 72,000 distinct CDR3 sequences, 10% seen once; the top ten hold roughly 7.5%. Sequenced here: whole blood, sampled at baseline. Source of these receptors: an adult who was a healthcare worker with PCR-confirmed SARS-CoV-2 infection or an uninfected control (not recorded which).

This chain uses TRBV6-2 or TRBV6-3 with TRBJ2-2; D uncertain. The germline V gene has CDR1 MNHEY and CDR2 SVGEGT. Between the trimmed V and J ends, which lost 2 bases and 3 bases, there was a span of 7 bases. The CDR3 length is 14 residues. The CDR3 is CASSYNQDTGELFF. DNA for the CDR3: TGTGCCAGCAGTTACAACCAGGACACCGGGGAGCTGTTTTTT.

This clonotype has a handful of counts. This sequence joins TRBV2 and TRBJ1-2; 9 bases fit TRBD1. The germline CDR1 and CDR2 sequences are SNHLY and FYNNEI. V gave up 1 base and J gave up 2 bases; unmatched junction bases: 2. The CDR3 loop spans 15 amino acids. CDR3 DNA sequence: TGTGCCAGCAGTGAAGGTGGGACAGGGAACTATGGCTACACCTTC. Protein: CASSEGGTGNYGYTF.

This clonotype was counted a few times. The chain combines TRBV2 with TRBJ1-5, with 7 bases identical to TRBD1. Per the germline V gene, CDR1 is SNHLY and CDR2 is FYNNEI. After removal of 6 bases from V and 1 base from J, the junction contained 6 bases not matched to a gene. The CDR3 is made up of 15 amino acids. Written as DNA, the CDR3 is TGTGCCAGCAGGGAGGGGACAGTCAGCAATCAGCCCCAGCATTTT. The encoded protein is CASREGTVSNQPQHF.

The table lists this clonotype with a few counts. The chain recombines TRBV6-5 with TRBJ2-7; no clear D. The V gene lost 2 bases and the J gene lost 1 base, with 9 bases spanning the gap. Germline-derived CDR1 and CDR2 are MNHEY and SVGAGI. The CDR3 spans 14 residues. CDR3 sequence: CASSYMDGSYEQYF. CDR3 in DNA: TGTGCCAGCAGTTACATGGACGGGTCCTACGAGCAGTACTTC.

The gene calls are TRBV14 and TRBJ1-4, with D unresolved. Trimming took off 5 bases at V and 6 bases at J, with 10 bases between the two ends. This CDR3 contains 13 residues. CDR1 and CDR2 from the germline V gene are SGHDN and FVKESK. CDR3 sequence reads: CASSSRAYEKLFF. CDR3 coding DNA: TGTGCCAGCAGCTCCCGGGCCTATGAAAAACTGTTTTTT.

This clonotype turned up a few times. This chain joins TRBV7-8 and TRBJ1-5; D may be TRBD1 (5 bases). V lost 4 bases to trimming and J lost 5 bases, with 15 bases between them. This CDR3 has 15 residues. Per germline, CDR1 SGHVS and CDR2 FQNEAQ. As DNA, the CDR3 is TGTGCCAGCAGCTCGGGACGGGATTTTTATCAGCCCCAGCATTTT. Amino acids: CASSSGRDFYQPQHF. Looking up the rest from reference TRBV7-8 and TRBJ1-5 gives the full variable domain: GAGVSQSPRYKVAKRGQDVALRCDPISGHVSLFWYQQALGQGPEFLTYFQNEAQLDKSGLPSDRFFAERPEGSVSTLKIQRTQQEDSAVYLCASSSGRDFYQPQHFGDGTRLSIL.

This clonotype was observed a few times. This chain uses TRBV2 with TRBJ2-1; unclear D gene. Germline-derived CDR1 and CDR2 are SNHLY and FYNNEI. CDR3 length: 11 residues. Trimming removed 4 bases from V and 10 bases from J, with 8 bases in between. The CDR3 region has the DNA TGTGCCAGCAGTGGACGGAGAGAGCAGTTCTTC. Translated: CASSGRREQFF.

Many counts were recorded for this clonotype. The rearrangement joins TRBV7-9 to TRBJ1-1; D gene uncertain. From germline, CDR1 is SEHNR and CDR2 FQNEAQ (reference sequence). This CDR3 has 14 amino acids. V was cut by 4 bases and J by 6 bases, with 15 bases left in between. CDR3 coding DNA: TGTGCCAGCAGCTCTAACATGGTTGCTTCTGAAGCTTTCTTT. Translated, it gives CASSSNMVASEAFF.

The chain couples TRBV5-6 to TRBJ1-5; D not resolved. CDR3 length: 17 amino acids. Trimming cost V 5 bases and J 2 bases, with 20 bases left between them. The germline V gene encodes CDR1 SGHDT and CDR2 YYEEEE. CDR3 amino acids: CASRPWGSGEGNQPQHF. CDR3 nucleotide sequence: TGTGCCAGCAGGCCATGGGGAAGCGGTGAGGGCAATCAGCCCCAGCATTTT. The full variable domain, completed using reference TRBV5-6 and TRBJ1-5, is DAGVTQSPTHLIKTRGQQVTLRCSPKSGHDTVSWYQQALGQGPQFIFQYYEEEERQRGNFPDRFSGHQFPNYSSELNVNALLLGDSALYLCASRPWGSGEGNQPQHFGDGTRLSIL.

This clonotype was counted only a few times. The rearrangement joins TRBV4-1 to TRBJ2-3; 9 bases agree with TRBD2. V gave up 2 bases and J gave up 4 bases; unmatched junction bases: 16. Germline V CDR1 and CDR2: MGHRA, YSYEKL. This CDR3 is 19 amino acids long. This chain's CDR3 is CASSQPRSLDSGGADTQYF. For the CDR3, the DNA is TGCGCCAGCAGCCAACCCCGCTCACTTGATAGCGGGGGAGCAGATACGCAGTATTTT.

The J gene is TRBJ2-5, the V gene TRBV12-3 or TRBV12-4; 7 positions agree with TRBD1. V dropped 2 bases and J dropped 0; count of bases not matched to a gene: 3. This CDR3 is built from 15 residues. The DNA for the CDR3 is TGTGCCAGCAGTTTAACCAGGGGGAACCAAGAGACCCAGTACTTC. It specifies CASSLTRGNQETQYF.

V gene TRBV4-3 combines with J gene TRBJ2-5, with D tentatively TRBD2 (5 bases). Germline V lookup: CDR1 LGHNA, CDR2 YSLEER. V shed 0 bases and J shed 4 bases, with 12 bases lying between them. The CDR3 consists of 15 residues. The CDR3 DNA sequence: TGCGCCAGCAGCCAAGATTGGGAGCTAGGAGAGACCCAGTACTTC. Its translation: CASSQDWELGETQYF.